This T cell receptor beta chain was identified during a study of T cell responses to AZD1222 COVID-19 vaccine (dated by TCRdb to the early 2020s). Background on the whole study: Because spike-specific TCR depth and breadth did not differ between the two schedules, AZD1222 recipients who got a second dose at roughly 4 weeks were pooled with those who got a second dose at roughly 12 weeks. A total of 240 or so trial participants underwent TCR sequencing, of whom about 210 had received two doses of AZD1222 and about 26 had received two doses of the MenACWY control vaccine. Trial participants were enrolled into age subgroups of 18-55, 56-69 and 70-plus years, which contained around 140, 26 and 57 TCR-sequenced participants, respectively.

Study-wide findings and limitations: Because no samples from the day 14 peak response were available, repertoires could be characterized only after the peak T cell response. After two AZD1222 doses, spike-specific TCR breadth and depth were significantly higher than at day 0 and than in MenACWY recipients. Epitopes outside the regions mutated in the B.1.351 and B.1.1.7 variants were reportedly recognized by nearly half of the unique spike-specific TCRs. The vaccine-associated CD4 TCRs covered the entire spike protein, and the dominant responses fell in regions 160-218 and 743-854. Conclusions about previously exposed vaccinees are limited, since just five or six AZD1222 recipients were seropositive for SARS-CoV-2 at baseline. The 56-69-year group was small, and its depth increase did not reach significance, likely because of low power. Most participants were white British and females outnumbered males, and the authors suggested that clonal diversity may have been underestimated.

This clone came up once. There is no known antigen for this receptor. The record has no base qualities; no much larger clone is one base away. Sample time point, as interpreted from the label and publication: baseline before first vaccination. The vaccinee samples were drawn from two UK trials, COV001 and COV002, one of which was a single-blind randomized controlled phase 2/3 trial testing AZD1222 (ChAdOx1 nCoV-19) in healthy adults. For TCRbeta chain sequencing, PBMC samples were collected from trial participants at day 0 and at day 28 after the second dose. For this chain, trimming is 6 bases at the V end and 0 bases at the J end, and the number of junction bases without a gene match is 8. The CDR1 and CDR2 encoded by the germline V gene are MDHEN and SYDVKM. The CDR3 runs 16 amino acids, cysteine and phenylalanine included. The entry retains the CDR3 DNA only, 48 bases that are in frame from base 1.

The CDR3 regions of human TCRbeta chains were analyzed by immunosequencing. The paper's processing steps were these. Repertoire TCRs were checked for matches against a reference library of SARS-CoV-2-specific TCRs that had been generated using the MIRA antigen-specificity platform. Breadth meant the fraction of unique TCRs that were SARS-CoV-2-associated, whereas depth meant the fraction of total T cells that were SARS-CoV-2-associated. Using the MIRA data, each spike-specific TCR was assigned both to the spike region to which the TCR was reactive and to a CD4 or CD8 class. Log10-transformed breadth and depth values were compared by one-way ANOVA with Sidak's multiple comparisons tests. Here the immuneACCESS table is served through TCRdb, limited to in-frame sequences with V and J called. Missing clones are a known gap in these copies; in checked studies unresolved V genes cover under half, and the rest lacks a known reason. That table gives V, J and clone size, and the DNA gave D and trimming. The sample data list 90,000 to 110,000 clones, and roughly 88% of these were observed just once. Roughly 15% of the sample is taken by the ten largest.

This receptor was taken from an adult in good health. This receptor chain uses TRBV28 and TRBJ1-1; 9 of the junction bases match TRBD1. The sequences come from peripheral blood, collected on day 0 of AZD1222 vaccination. In nucleotides, the sequence is TGTGCCAGCAGCCGACAGGGGGTGAGCATGAACACTGAAGCTTTCTTT. Its product reads: CASSRQGVSMNTEAFF.